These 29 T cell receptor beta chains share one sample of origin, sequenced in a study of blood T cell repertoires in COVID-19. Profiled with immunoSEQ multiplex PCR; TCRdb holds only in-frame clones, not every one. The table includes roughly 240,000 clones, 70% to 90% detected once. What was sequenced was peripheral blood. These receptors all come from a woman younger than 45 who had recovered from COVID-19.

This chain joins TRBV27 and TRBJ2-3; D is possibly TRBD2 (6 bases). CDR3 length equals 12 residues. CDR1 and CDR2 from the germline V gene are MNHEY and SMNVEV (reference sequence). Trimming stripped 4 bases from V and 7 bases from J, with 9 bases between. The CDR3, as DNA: TGTGCCAGCAGTTCGGAGGGGAATACGCAGTATTTT. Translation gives CASSSEGNTQYF.

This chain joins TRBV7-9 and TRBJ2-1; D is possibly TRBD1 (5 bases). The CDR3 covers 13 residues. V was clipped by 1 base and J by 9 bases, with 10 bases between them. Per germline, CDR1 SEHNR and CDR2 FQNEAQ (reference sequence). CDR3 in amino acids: CASSLEGAGEQFF. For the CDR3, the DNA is TGTGCCAGCAGCTTAGAAGGGGCCGGTGAGCAGTTCTTC.

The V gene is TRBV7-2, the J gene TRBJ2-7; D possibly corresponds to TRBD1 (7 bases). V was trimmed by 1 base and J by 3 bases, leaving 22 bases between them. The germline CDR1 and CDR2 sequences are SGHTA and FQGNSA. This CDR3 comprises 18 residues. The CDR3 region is CASSLVQGGQNAIYEQYF. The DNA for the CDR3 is TGTGCCAGCAGCTTAGTGCAGGGGGGACAGAACGCTATCTACGAGCAGTACTTC.

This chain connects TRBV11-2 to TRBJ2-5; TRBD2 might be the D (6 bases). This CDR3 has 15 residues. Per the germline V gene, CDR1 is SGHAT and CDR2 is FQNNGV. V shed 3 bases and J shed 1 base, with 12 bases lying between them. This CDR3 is CASSFDREIQETQYF. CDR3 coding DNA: TGTGCCAGCAGCTTCGACCGGGAGATCCAAGAGACCCAGTACTTC. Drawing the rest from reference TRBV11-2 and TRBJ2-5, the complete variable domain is EAGVAQSPRYKIIEKRQSVAFWCNPISGHATLYWYQQILGQGPKLLIQFQNNGVVDDSQLPKDRFSAERLKGVDSTLKIQPAKLEDSAVYLCASSFDREIQETQYFGPGTRLLVL.

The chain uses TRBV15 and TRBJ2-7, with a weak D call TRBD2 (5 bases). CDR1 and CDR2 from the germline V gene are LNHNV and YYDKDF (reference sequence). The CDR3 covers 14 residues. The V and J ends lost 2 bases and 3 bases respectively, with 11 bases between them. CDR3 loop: CATSRSRTDYEQYF. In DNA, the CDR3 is TGTGCCACCAGCAGATCACGGACTGACTACGAGCAGTACTTC.

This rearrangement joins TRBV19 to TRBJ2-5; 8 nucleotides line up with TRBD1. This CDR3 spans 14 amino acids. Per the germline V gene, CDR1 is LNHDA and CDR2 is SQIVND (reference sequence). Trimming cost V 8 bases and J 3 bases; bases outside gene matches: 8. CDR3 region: CASRPPGQEETQYF. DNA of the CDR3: TGTGCCAGTCGCCCTCCGGGACAGGAAGAGACCCAGTACTTC.

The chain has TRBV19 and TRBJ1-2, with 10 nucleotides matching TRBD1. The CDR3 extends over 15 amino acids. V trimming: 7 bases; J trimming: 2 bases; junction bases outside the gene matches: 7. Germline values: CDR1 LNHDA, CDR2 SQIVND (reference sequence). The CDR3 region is CASNRQGANNYGYTF. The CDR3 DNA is TGTGCCAGTAACCGACAGGGGGCGAACAACTATGGCTACACCTTC.

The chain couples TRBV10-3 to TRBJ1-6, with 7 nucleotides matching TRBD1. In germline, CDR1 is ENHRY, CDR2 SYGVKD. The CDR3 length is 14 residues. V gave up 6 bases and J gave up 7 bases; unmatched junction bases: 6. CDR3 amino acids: CAISLGTANSPLHF. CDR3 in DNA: TGTGCCATCAGCCTGGGGACAGCCAATTCACCCCTCCACTTT.

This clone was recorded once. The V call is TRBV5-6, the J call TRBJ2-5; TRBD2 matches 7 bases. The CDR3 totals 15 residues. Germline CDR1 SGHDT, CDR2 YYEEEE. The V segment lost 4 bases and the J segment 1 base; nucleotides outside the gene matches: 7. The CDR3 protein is CASSTLGGSQETQYF. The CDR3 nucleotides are TGTGCCAGCAGCACTCTCGGGGGGAGCCAAGAGACCCAGTACTTC.

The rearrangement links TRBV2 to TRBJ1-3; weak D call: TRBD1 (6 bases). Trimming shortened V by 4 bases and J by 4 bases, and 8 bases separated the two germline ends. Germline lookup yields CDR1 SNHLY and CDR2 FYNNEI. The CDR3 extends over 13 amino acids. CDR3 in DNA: TGTGCCAGCAGTGCAGGGGTCGGAAACACCATATATTTT. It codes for CASSAGVGNTIYF.

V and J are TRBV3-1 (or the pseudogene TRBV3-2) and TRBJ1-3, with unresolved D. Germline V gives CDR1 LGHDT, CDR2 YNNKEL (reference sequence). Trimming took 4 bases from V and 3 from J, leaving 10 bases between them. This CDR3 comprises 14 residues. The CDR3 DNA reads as TGTGCCAGCAGCCCATCACACCTTGGAAACACCATATATTTT. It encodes CASSPSHLGNTIYF.

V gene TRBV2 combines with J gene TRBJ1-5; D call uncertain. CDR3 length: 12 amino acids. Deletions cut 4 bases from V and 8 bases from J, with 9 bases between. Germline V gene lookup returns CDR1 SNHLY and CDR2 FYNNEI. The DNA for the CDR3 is TGTGCCAGCAGTGCACGGGGAGAGCCCCAGCATTTT. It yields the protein CASSARGEPQHF.

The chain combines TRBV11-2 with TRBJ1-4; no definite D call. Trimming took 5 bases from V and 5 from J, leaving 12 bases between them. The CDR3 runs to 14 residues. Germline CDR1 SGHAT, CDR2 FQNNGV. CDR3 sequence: CASSPGFGNEKLFF. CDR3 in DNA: TGTGCCAGCAGCCCAGGCTTTGGGAATGAAAAACTGTTTTTT.

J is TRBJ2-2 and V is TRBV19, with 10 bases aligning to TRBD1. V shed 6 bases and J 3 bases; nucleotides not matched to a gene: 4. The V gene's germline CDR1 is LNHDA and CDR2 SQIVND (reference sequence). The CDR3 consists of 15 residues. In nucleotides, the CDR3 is TGTGCCAGTAGCCAGGACAGGGGGTACACCGGGGAGCTGTTTTTT. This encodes CASSQDRGYTGELFF.

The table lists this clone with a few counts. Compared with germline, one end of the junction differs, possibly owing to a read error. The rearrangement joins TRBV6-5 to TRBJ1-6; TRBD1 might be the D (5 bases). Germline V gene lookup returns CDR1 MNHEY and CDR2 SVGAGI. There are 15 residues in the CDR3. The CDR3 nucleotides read TGTGCCAGCAGCTACTTTTGGGGGGATAATTCACCCCTCCACTTT. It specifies CASSYFWGDNSPLHF.

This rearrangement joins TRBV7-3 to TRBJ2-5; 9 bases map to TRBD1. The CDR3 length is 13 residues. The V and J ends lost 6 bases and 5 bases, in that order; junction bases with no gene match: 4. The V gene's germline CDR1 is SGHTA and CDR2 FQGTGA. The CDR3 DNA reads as TGTGCCAGCAGTCCCGGGACAGGGGAGACCCAGTACTTC. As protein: CASSPGTGETQYF.

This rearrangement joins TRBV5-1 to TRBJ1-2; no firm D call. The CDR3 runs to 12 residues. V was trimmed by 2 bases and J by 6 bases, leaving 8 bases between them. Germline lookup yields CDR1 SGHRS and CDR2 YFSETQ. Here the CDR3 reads CASSFTGNGYTF. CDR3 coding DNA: TGCGCCAGCAGCTTTACGGGAAATGGCTACACCTTC.

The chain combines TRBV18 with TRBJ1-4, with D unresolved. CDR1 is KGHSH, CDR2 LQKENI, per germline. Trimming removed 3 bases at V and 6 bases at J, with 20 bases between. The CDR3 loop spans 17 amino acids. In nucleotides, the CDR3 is TGTGCCAGCTCACCCGCTGTGCTTAGCCATTATTATGAAAAACTGTTTTTT. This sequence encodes CASSPAVLSHYYEKLFF.

In DNA form, the CDR3 reads TGTGCCAGCAGTGAGCAGGTCCGCAGGGTCACTGAAGCTTTCTTT. Translated, it gives CASSEQVRRVTEAFF. V and J are TRBV6-1 and TRBJ1-1, with D tentatively TRBD1 (5 bases). The V and J ends lost 3 bases and 4 bases respectively, with 15 bases between them. The germline V gene encodes CDR1 MNHNS and CDR2 SASEGT. The length of the CDR3 is 15 residues.

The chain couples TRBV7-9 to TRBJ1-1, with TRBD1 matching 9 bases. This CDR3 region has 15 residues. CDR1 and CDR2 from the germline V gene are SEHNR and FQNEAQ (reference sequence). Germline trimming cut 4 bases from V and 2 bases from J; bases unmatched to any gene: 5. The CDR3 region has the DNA TGTGCCAGCAGCTCCGGGGACAGGGTAAACACTGAAGCTTTCTTT. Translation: CASSSGDRVNTEAFF.

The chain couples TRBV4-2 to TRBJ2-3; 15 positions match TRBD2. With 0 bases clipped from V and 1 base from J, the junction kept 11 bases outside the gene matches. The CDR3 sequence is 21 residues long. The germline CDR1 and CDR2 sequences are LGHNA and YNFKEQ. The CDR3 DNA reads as TGTGCCAGCAGCCAAGATGTGAGGGGACTAGCGGGGGGTCTCGGCACAGATACGCAGTATTTT. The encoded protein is CASSQDVRGLAGGLGTDTQYF.

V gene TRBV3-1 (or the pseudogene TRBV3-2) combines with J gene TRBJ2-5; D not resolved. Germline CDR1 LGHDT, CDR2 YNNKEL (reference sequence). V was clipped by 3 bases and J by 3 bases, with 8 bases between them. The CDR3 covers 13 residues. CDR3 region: CASSHRSEETQYF. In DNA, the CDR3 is TGTGCCAGCAGCCATCGGTCGGAAGAGACCCAGTACTTC.

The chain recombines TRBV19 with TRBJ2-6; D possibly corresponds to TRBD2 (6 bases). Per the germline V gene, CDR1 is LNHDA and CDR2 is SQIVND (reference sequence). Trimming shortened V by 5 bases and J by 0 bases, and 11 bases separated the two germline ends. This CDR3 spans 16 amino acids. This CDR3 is CASSPRGGSGANVLTF. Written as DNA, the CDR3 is TGTGCCAGTAGTCCCCGGGGAGGCTCTGGGGCCAACGTCCTGACTTTC.

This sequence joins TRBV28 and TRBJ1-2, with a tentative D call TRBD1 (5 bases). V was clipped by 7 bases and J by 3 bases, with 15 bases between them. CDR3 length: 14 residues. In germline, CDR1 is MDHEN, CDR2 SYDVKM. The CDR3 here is CASNDGGTHYGYTF. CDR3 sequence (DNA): TGTGCCAGCAACGACGGGGGGACTCACTATGGCTACACCTTC.

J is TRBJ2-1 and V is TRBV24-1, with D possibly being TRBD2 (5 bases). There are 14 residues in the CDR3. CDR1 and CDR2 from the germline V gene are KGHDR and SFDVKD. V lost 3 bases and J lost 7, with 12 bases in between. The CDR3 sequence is CATSDPDTGNEQFF. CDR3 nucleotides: TGTGCCACCAGTGATCCCGACACGGGGAATGAGCAGTTCTTC.

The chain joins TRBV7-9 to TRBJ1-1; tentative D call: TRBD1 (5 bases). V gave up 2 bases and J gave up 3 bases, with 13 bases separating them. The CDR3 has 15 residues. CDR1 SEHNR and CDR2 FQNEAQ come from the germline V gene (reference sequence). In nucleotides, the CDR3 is TGTGCCAGCAGCTTATCTGAGCGGGGGGACACTGAAGCTTTCTTT. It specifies CASSLSERGDTEAFF.

This chain's CDR3 is CASSYLGLGGNEQFF. In DNA form, the CDR3 reads TGTGCCAGCAGCTACTTGGGTCTAGGGGGAAATGAGCAGTTCTTC. V gene TRBV5-4 combines with J gene TRBJ2-1; D perhaps matches TRBD1 (6 bases). The CDR3 sequence is 15 residues long. Germline V gives CDR1 SGHNT, CDR2 YYREEE (reference sequence). V shed 3 bases and J shed 7 bases, with 17 bases lying between them.

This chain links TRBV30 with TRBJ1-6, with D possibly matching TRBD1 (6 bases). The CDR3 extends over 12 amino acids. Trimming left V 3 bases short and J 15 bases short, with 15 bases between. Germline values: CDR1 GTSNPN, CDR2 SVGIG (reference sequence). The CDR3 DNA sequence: TGTGCCTGGAGGGGCCCAGGGGTGCTCCTCCACTTT. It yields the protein CAWRGPGVLLHF.

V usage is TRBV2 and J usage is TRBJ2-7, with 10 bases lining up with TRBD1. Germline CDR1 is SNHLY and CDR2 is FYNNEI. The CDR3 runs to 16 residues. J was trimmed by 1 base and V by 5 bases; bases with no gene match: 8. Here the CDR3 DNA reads TGTGCCAGCAGTTTGACAGGGGGCGCGGGATCCTACGAGCAGTACTTC. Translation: CASSLTGGAGSYEQYF.